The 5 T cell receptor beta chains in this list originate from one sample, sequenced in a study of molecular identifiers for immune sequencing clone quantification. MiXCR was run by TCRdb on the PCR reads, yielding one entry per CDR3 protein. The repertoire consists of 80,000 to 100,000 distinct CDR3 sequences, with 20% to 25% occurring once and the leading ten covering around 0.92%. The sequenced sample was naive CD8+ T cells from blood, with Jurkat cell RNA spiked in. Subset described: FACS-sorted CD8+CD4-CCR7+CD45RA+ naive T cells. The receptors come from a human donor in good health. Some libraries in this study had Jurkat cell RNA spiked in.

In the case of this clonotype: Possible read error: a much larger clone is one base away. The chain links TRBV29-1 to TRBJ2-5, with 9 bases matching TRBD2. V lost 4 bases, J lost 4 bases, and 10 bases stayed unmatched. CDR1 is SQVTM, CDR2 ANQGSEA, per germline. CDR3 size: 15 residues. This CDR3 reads CSVAHVPSGVETQYF. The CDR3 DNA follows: TGCAGCGTTGCTCACGTCCCTAGCGGGGTAGAGACCCAGTACTTC.

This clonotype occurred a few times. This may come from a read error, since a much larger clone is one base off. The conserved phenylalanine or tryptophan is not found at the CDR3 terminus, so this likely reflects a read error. CDR3 region: CASSPRTGDNEQFS. CDR3 in DNA: TGCGCCAGCAGCCCGAGGACAGGAGACAATGAGCAGTTCTCC. This chain links TRBV5-1 with TRBJ2-1, with 7 bases that match TRBD1. Trimming removed 4 bases from V and 5 bases from J; junction bases left unmatched: 6. The CDR3 extends over 14 amino acids. From germline, CDR1 is SGHRS and CDR2 YFSETQ.

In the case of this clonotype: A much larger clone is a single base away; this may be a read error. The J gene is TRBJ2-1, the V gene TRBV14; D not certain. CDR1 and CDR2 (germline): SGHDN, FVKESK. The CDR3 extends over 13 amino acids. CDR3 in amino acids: CASSQTSYNERFF. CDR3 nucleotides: TGTGCCAGCAGCCAAACGTCCTACAATGAGCGGTTCTTC.

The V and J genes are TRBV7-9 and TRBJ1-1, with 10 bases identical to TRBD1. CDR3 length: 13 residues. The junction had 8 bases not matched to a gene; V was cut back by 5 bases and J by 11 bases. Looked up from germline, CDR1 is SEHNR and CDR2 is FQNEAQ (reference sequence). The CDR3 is CASSPQTGGDAFF. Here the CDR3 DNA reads TGTGCCAGCAGCCCTCAGACAGGGGGCGACGCTTTCTTT.

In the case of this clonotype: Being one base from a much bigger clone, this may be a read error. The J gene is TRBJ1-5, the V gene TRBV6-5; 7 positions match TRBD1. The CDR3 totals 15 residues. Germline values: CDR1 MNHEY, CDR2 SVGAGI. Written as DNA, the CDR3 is TGTGCCAGCAGCTCACAGGGGTATAGCAATCAGCCCCCGCATTTT. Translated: CASSSQGYSNQPPHF.